Following are 13 T cell receptor beta chains from one sample sequenced in a study of blood T cells in healthy people across ages. The authors ran a second PCR of roughly 6 to 12 cycles using a sample-barcoded 5' primer and a J-beta primer mix. TCRdb passed the 5' RACE reads through MiXCR, listing each CDR3 protein once. The data show about 680,000 distinct CDR3 sequences, with roughly 49% seen just once and about 32% held by the top ten. Sample: blood. The receptors were gathered from a woman in her sixties in good health.

The chain employs TRBV29-1 and TRBJ2-7, with TRBD2 matching 10 bases. This CDR3 contains 14 residues. Trimming removed 4 bases from V and 9 bases from J; junction bases left unmatched: 12. Germline V gives CDR1 SQVTM, CDR2 ANQGSEA. CDR3 coding DNA: TGCAGCGTTGTAAAAGCGGGAGGGCCGGTCGGGCAGTACTTC. This codes for CSVVKAGGPVGQYF.

This clonotype has more than one count but fewer than ten. The chain is built from TRBV7-2 and TRBJ2-1, with a tentative D call TRBD2 (7 bases). The germline gives CDR1 SGHTA, CDR2 FQGNSA. The V end lost 5 bases, the J end lost 2 bases, and 16 bases lay between the germline ends. The CDR3 is 16 residues long. CDR3 coding DNA: TGTGCCAGCAGCCCCCTAAGGGGGGGAGCCTACAATGAGCAGTTCTTC. Encoded protein: CASSPLRGGAYNEQFF.

This rearrangement joins TRBV9 to TRBJ2-7; no clear D. The CDR3 length is 15 residues. The V gene lost 4 bases and the J gene lost 0 bases, with 14 bases spanning the gap. In germline, CDR1 is SGDLS, CDR2 YYNGEE. The CDR3 DNA reads TGTGCCAGCAGCCCCCGGGCAGAGAGCTCCTACGAGCAGTACTTC. It is translated as CASSPRAESSYEQYF.

This clonotype was observed a few times. The chain combines TRBV7-2 with TRBJ2-4, with D unclear. The V end lost 0 bases, the J end lost 8 bases, and 11 bases lay between the germline ends. CDR1 is SGHTA and CDR2 is FQGNSA in the germline V gene. The CDR3 is made up of 14 amino acids. For the CDR3, the DNA is TGTGCCAGCAGCTTAGCTCGGGCTACTGACATTCAGTACTTC. Translated: CASSLARATDIQYF.

The sample holds a few counts of this clonotype. The rearrangement links TRBV6-6 to TRBJ2-3; D is uncertain. Deletions cut 0 bases from V and 5 bases from J, with 0 bases between. The CDR3 is made up of 11 amino acids. The germline gives CDR1 MNHNY, CDR2 SVGAGI (reference sequence). CDR3 residues: CASSYSDTQYF. The CDR3 DNA sequence: TGTGCCAGCAGTTACTCAGATACGCAGTATTTT.

V gene TRBV5-1 combines with J gene TRBJ2-5; D remains ambiguous. Trimming cost V 1 base and J 5 bases, with 9 bases left between them. This CDR3 comprises 13 residues. Germline values: CDR1 SGHRS, CDR2 YFSETQ. CDR3 loop: CASSLYPGETQYF. DNA for the CDR3: TGCGCCAGCAGCTTGTACCCCGGTGAGACCCAGTACTTC.

The V call is TRBV11-3, the J call TRBJ2-5, with a possible D match to TRBD1 (5 bases). Trimming pared 4 bases from V and 11 bases from J, leaving 17 bases between. This CDR3 is 13 amino acids long. Germline V gene lookup returns CDR1 SGHNT and CDR2 YENEEA. The CDR3 reads CASSSPRQYEQYF. The CDR3 DNA follows: TGTGCCAGCAGCTCCCCCCGACAGTATGAGCAGTACTTC. The entire variable domain, with the rest obtained from reference TRBV11-3 and TRBJ2-5, is as follows: EAGVVQSPRYKIIEKKQPVAFWCNPISGHNTLYWYLQNLGQGPELLIRYENEEAVDDSQLPKDRFSAERLKGVDSTLKIQPAELGDSAVYLCASSSPRQYEQYFGPGTRLLVL.

This clonotype was counted a few times. The chain carries TRBV5-1 and TRBJ2-4; D possibly corresponds to TRBD2 (6 bases). The J call may not be correct, given that the DNA end is closer to TRBJ2-7. Germline CDR1 SGHRS, CDR2 YFSETQ. This CDR3 contains 15 residues. DNA for the CDR3: TGCGCCAGCAGCCCCGGGGGACGCATGTCCTACGAGCAGTACTTC. Translating it yields CASSPGGRMSYEQYF.

This chain links TRBV5-5 with TRBJ2-7; TRBD1 aligns across 7 bases. V shed 2 bases, J shed 1 base, and the junction held 9 bases outside the gene matches. This CDR3 spans 16 amino acids. Germline-derived CDR1 and CDR2 are SGHKS and YYEKEE (reference sequence). The CDR3 DNA reads as TGTGCCAGCAGCTTCAGGACAGGCGCCCTTTCCTACGAGCAGTACTTC. Encoded protein: CASSFRTGALSYEQYF.

The DNA of the CDR3 is TGTGCCAGCAGCTTCTATACAGGGAGGGGTGGCAATGAGCAGTACTTC. It codes for CASSFYTGRGGNEQYF. The rearrangement joins TRBV7-2 to TRBJ2-5; D is possibly TRBD2 (7 bases). The V gene's germline CDR1 is SGHTA and CDR2 FQGNSA. V gave up 3 bases and J gave up 11 bases, with 25 bases separating them. The CDR3 consists of 16 residues.

This clonotype was counted between two and nine times. The rearrangement links TRBV5-1 to TRBJ1-6, with 9 positions matching TRBD1. The CDR3 is made up of 15 amino acids. Germline-derived CDR1 and CDR2 are SGHRS and YFSETQ. V lost 0 bases and J lost 9; bases outside the gene matches: 4. The CDR3 sequence: CASSLETGGGSPLHF. As DNA, the CDR3 is TGCGCCAGCAGCTTGGAAACAGGGGGCGGTTCACCCCTCCACTTT.

Notes on this clonotype: One end of the junction does not line up with germline, which may come from a read error. The chain combines TRBV20-1 with TRBJ1-6, with 7 positions matching TRBD1. This CDR3 contains 17 residues. Germline CDR1 is DFQATT and CDR2 is SNEGSKA (reference sequence). The CDR3 loop reads CSARVQQGLAYNSSLHF. For the CDR3, the DNA is TGCAGTGCTAGAGTTCAACAGGGGCTCGCCTATAATTCATCCCTCCACTTT.

This clonotype was recorded a few times. The rearrangement links TRBV24-1 to TRBJ2-4, with D possibly being TRBD2 (6 bases). The DNA end is more similar to TRBJ2-7, so the J call may be wrong. The CDR3 is 14 amino acids. Germline V CDR1 and CDR2: KGHDR, SFDVKD. CDR3 sequence: CATGRGPVSYEQYF. CDR3 bases: TGTGCCACTGGGCGGGGACCGGTGTCCTACGAGCAGTACTTC.